Below, 10 T cell receptor beta chains from the same sample are listed, as sequenced in a study of blood T cell repertoires in COVID-19. Here immunoSEQ multiplex PCR was the method, and the copy in TCRdb shows in-frame clones only, minus some. The sample carries about 120,000 clones, around 83% recorded once. The sequenced material came from PBMCs or T cells enriched from blood (not recorded which). The source is a woman under 40 who had recovered from COVID-19.

V usage is TRBV9 and J usage is TRBJ2-5, with D perhaps TRBD2 (7 bases). Trimming shortened V by 1 base and J by 2 bases, and 9 bases separated the two germline ends. This CDR3 region has 14 residues. Germline CDR1 reads SGDLS; CDR2 reads YYNGEE. The CDR3: CASSVRGGQETQYF. CDR3 in DNA: TGTGCCAGCAGCGTAAGGGGGGGGCAAGAGACCCAGTACTTC.

This clone was seen ten or more times. The chain recombines TRBV10-3 with TRBJ1-2, with D hard to call. The CDR3 covers 18 residues. The ends were cut back, 0 bases at V and 0 bases at J, with 17 bases in the middle. Germline CDR1 and CDR2: ENHRY and SYGVKD. Here the CDR3 DNA reads TGTGCCATCAGTGAGTCTACGGGTTTATTAGACTCTAACTATGGCTACACCTTC. Translated: CAISESTGLLDSNYGYTF.

This chain connects TRBV19 to TRBJ2-5; no reliable D call. Deletions cut 0 bases from V and 8 bases from J, with 10 bases between. CDR3 size: 13 residues. Germline V gene lookup returns CDR1 LNHDA and CDR2 SQIVND (reference sequence). The chain's CDR3 is CASSIDFIVTQYF. The CDR3 nucleotides read TGTGCCAGTAGTATAGACTTCATAGTCACCCAGTACTTC.

The V and J genes are TRBV15 and TRBJ1-6, with D uncertain. Germline V gene data show CDR1 as LNHNV and CDR2 as YYDKDF (reference sequence). The CDR3 has 14 amino acids. Trimming took 3 bases from V and 10 from J, leaving 13 bases between them. DNA of the CDR3: TGTGCCACCAGCAGGGACTACGAGGGCTCACCCCTCCACTTT. Protein: CATSRDYEGSPLHF.

This clone is labeled as medium-sized. The chain links TRBV7-2 to TRBJ1-3, with D uncertain. Trimming pared 5 bases from V and 4 bases from J, leaving 6 bases between. This CDR3 is 12 amino acids long. The germline V gene encodes CDR1 SGHTA and CDR2 FQGNSA. Written as DNA, the CDR3 is TGTGCCAGCAGCCCCACAGGAAACACCATATATTTT. Translating gives CASSPTGNTIYF. Full variable domain (outside the CDR3, taken from reference TRBV7-2 and TRBJ1-3): GAGVSQSPSNKVTEKGKDVELRCDPISGHTALYWYRQSLGQGLEFLIYFQGNSAPDKSGLPSDRFSAERTGGSVSTLTIQRTQQEDSAVYLCASSPTGNTIYFGEGSWLTVV.

The V and J genes are TRBV11-2 and TRBJ2-6; 7 bases map to TRBD1. The CDR3 is 17 residues long. The V segment lost 6 bases and the J segment 0 bases; nucleotides outside the gene matches: 8. Germline V gene lookup returns CDR1 SGHAT and CDR2 FQNNGV. The CDR3 here is CASREQGSRSGANVLTF. The CDR3 nucleotides read TGTGCCAGCAGGGAACAGGGGTCCCGCTCTGGGGCCAACGTCCTGACTTTC.

J is TRBJ2-5 and V is TRBV7-3; possibly TRBD2 for D (6 bases). The CDR3 is made up of 14 amino acids. Germline V lookup: CDR1 SGHTA, CDR2 FQGTGA. V lost 5 bases and J 0 bases, leaving 10 bases between the germline ends. CDR3 coding DNA: TGTGCCAGCAGCAACGGGGGAGACCAAGAGACCCAGTACTTC. Its protein product is CASSNGGDQETQYF.

The DNA of the CDR3 is TGTGCCTGGAGTGACTTGGAGACCCAGTACTTC. It translates to CAWSDLETQYF. The chain combines TRBV30 with TRBJ2-5; D is ambiguous. CDR1 GTSNPN and CDR2 SVGIG come from the germline V gene (reference sequence). Trimming shortened V by 1 base and J by 5 bases, and 5 bases separated the two germline ends. This CDR3 contains 11 residues.

The CDR3 DNA is TGTGCCAGTAGTGCATCCGGGACAGGACTCTTTAAACTGTTTTTT. It yields the protein CASSASGTGLFKLFF. The V call is TRBV19, the J call TRBJ1-4; 8 bases are shared with TRBD1. The CDR3 loop spans 15 amino acids. V shed 5 bases and J 11 bases; nucleotides not matched to a gene: 13. Looked up from germline, CDR1 is LNHDA and CDR2 is SQIVND (reference sequence).

The chain recombines TRBV6-6 with TRBJ2-5; 11 nucleotides align to TRBD2. V lost 2 bases, J lost 1 base, and 3 bases stayed unmatched. Germline CDR1 MNHNY, CDR2 SVGAGI (reference sequence). This CDR3 is built from 16 residues. CDR3 region: CASSYLSGRAQETQYF. CDR3 nucleotides: TGTGCCAGCAGTTACCTTAGCGGGAGGGCCCAAGAGACCCAGTACTTC.